These 21 T cell receptor beta chains came from one sample sequenced in a study of blood T cell repertoires in COVID-19 (dated by TCRdb to the early 2020s). Libraries were made using the immunoSEQ multiplex PCR assay. TCRdb took over this immuneACCESS table, retaining in-frame rearrangements with V and J assigned. Such tables are incomplete; in checked studies, under half of the missing clones stem from an unresolved V gene, and the remainder is unexplained. The sample data list about 120,000 clones, and about four fifths of these were observed just once. In total, the top ten clones hold about 10% of the sample. Material for sequencing was peripheral blood. The receptors derive from a man between 60 and 75 years old with acute or convalescent COVID-19.

This rearrangement joins TRBV7-2 to TRBJ2-7, with TRBD1 identical over 9 bases. Germline V lookup: CDR1 SGHTA, CDR2 FQGNSA. After removal of 6 bases from V and 5 bases from J, the junction contained 11 bases not matched to a gene. The CDR3 consists of 15 residues. CDR3 protein: CASRATGGSYNEQYF. CDR3 DNA sequence: TGTGCCAGCAGGGCGACAGGGGGGAGTTACAACGAGCAGTACTTC.

This clone has only a few counts. The chain recombines TRBV15 with TRBJ2-4; 11 bases fit TRBD1. This CDR3 is built from 17 residues. Germline CDR1 LNHNV, CDR2 YYDKDF (reference sequence). With 0 bases clipped from V and 6 bases from J, the junction kept 7 bases outside the gene matches. DNA of the CDR3: TGTGCCACCAGCAGAGATGGCGGACAGGGGGCCCTAAACATTCAGTACTTC. Protein product: CATSRDGGQGALNIQYF.

V usage is TRBV9 and J usage is TRBJ2-3, with a possible D match to TRBD1 (6 bases). Looked up from germline, CDR1 is SGDLS and CDR2 is YYNGEE. The CDR3 spans 17 residues. With 1 base removed from V and 4 bases from J, the gap between germline ends came to 19 bases. DNA of the CDR3: TGTGCCAGCAGCGTATCCCCGGGACAAGGGGTGCCAGATACGCAGTATTTT. It encodes CASSVSPGQGVPDTQYF.

V is TRBV20-1 and J is TRBJ2-2; D gene uncertain. The germline CDR1 and CDR2 sequences are DFQATT and SNEGSKA (reference sequence). The CDR3 runs to 11 residues. V was clipped by 1 base and J by 8 bases, with 5 bases between them. The CDR3 here is CSARGRGELFF. The DNA for the CDR3 is TGCAGTGCTAGAGGCCGGGGGGAGCTGTTTTTT.

The rearrangement joins TRBV7-3 to TRBJ1-1; D gene ambiguous. This CDR3 contains 13 residues. Germline V gives CDR1 SGHTA, CDR2 FQGTGA. V was shortened by 2 bases and J by 1 base, with 5 bases between the two germline ends. DNA of the CDR3: TGTGCCAGCAGCTTAGGGAGGAACACTGAAGCTTTCTTT. Its translation: CASSLGRNTEAFF.

The V and J genes are TRBV28 and TRBJ2-7; 14 bases fit TRBD2. This CDR3 has 15 residues. Germline V gene data show CDR1 as MDHEN and CDR2 as SYDVKM. After removal of 6 bases from V and 3 bases from J, the junction contained 4 bases not matched to a gene. DNA for the CDR3: TGTGCCAGCAGCTCCGGACTAGCGGGAGGCTACGAGCAGTACTTC. This gives the protein CASSSGLAGGYEQYF. Looking up the rest from reference TRBV28 and TRBJ2-7 gives the full variable domain: DVKVTQSSRYLVKRTGEKVFLECVQDMDHENMFWYRQDPGLGLRLIYFSYDVKMKEKGDIPEGYSVSREKKERFSLILESASTNQTSMYLCASSSGLAGGYEQYFGPGTRLTVT.

This chain links TRBV7-8 with TRBJ2-7; D remains ambiguous. Looked up from germline, CDR1 is SGHVS and CDR2 is FQNEAQ. This CDR3 is built from 15 residues. The germline V and J ends were trimmed by 1 base and 2 bases, with 12 bases remaining between them. The CDR3 DNA is TGTGCCAGCAGCTTAGGTCCAGGTAGGACCTACGAGCAGTACTTC. This encodes CASSLGPGRTYEQYF.

The chain links TRBV14 to TRBJ2-1; a weak D match, TRBD1 (6 bases). The V gene lost 0 bases and the J gene lost 5 bases, with 11 bases spanning the gap. The germline V gene encodes CDR1 SGHDN and CDR2 FVKESK. This CDR3 is built from 15 residues. CDR3 in amino acids: CASSQDWGTNNEQFF. CDR3 sequence (DNA): TGTGCCAGCAGCCAAGACTGGGGGACAAACAATGAGCAGTTCTTC.

This sequence joins TRBV5-1 and TRBJ2-1; TRBD2 matches 14 bases. Trimming took 3 bases from V and 7 from J; bases not matched to a gene: 3. The CDR3 length is 15 residues. CDR1 and CDR2 (germline): SGHRS, YFSETQ. This CDR3 is CASSSTSGRGNEQFF. The CDR3 DNA reads as TGCGCCAGCAGCTCGACTAGCGGGAGGGGAAATGAGCAGTTCTTC.

This chain uses TRBV7-8 with TRBJ2-6; tentatively, D is TRBD1 (7 bases). CDR3 size: 18 residues. V lost 4 bases to trimming and J lost 2 bases, with 18 bases between them. Germline CDR1 and CDR2: SGHVS and FQNEAQ. CDR3 amino acids: CASSSTGYGEAGANVLTF. The CDR3 region has the DNA TGTGCCAGCAGCTCGACAGGGTACGGGGAGGCTGGGGCCAACGTCCTGACTTTC.

The chain couples TRBV6-2 or TRBV6-3 to TRBJ1-2; D gene uncertain. The germline CDR1 and CDR2 sequences are MNHEY and SVGEGT. The length of the CDR3 is 14 residues. Deletions cut 0 bases from V and 4 bases from J, with 9 bases between. In nucleotides, the CDR3 is TGTGCCAGCAGTTACTCAGGAGGATCCTATGGCTACACCTTC. Translation: CASSYSGGSYGYTF.

The chain uses TRBV19 and TRBJ2-1, with D perhaps TRBD1 (6 bases). Germline loops: CDR1 LNHDA, CDR2 SQIVND (reference sequence). This CDR3 is 15 amino acids long. V gave up 11 bases and J gave up 2 bases, with 19 bases separating them. CDR3 sequence (DNA): TGTGCCTCCGGCTTACTGGGGGCTACCTACAATGAGCAGTTCTTC. Its translation: CASGLLGATYNEQFF. Combining the CDR3 with reference TRBV19 and TRBJ2-1 gives the whole variable domain DGGITQSPKYLFRKEGQNVTLSCEQNLNHDAMYWYRQDPGQGLRLIYYSQIVNDFQKGDIAEGYSVSREKKESFPLTVTSAQKNPTAFYLCASGLLGATYNEQFFGPGTRLTVL.

This chain uses TRBV28 with TRBJ2-7, with 7 bases matching TRBD2. The CDR3 consists of 14 residues. V lost 2 bases, J lost 4 bases, and 5 bases stayed unmatched. CDR1 is MDHEN and CDR2 is SYDVKM in the germline V gene. CDR3: CASSLVAGDYEQYF. CDR3 in DNA: TGTGCCAGCAGTTTAGTAGCGGGCGATTACGAGCAGTACTTC.

This clone appeared once. The rearrangement links TRBV11-1 to TRBJ2-3; TRBD1 matches at 11 bases. The CDR3 covers 15 residues. V shed 1 base and J 5 bases; nucleotides not matched to a gene: 2. Looked up from germline, CDR1 is SGHAT and CDR2 is FQDESV (reference sequence). CDR3 sequence reads: CASSLGTGGEDTQYF. CDR3 in DNA: TGTGCCAGCAGCTTAGGGACAGGGGGCGAAGATACGCAGTATTTT.

This chain connects TRBV7-9 to TRBJ1-1; 7 bases align to TRBD1. Germline-derived CDR1 and CDR2 are SEHNR and FQNEAQ (reference sequence). The CDR3 length is 13 residues. V dropped 8 bases and J dropped 7; count of bases not matched to a gene: 10. The CDR3 spells CASRRDSLDEAFF. The CDR3 DNA follows: TGTGCCAGCCGCCGGGACAGCTTGGATGAAGCTTTCTTT.

This rearrangement joins TRBV6-5 to TRBJ1-2; 9 bases fit TRBD1. Germline V gene sequence: CDR1 MNHEY, CDR2 SVGAGI. V was clipped by 8 bases and J by 2 bases; unmatched bases: 9. The CDR3 extends over 15 amino acids. CDR3 DNA sequence: TGTGCCAGCGGAGCTTACAGGGGGCGCAACTATGGCTACACCTTC. This translates into CASGAYRGRNYGYTF.

The chain links TRBV6-5 to TRBJ2-7, with 7 bases fitting TRBD2. The CDR3 has 14 residues. The germline V gene encodes CDR1 MNHEY and CDR2 SVGAGI. The J segment lost 5 bases and the V segment lost 3 bases, leaving 7 bases of the junction unmatched. The CDR3 DNA reads TGTGCCAGCAGTTATGGACTAGGGTCCAACGAGCAGTACTTC. This encodes CASSYGLGSNEQYF.

The chain recombines TRBV27 with TRBJ2-7; D unresolved. Trimming stripped 5 bases from V and 0 bases from J, with 17 bases between. This CDR3 region has 16 residues. Germline assignment: CDR1 MNHEY and CDR2 SMNVEV (reference sequence). CDR3 coding DNA: TGTGCCAGCAGTCCGTTTGTAAAGCGCTTCTCCTACGAGCAGTACTTC. It is translated as CASSPFVKRFSYEQYF.

The V call is TRBV13, the J call TRBJ2-7, with a weak D call TRBD1 (5 bases). Germline values: CDR1 PRHDT, CDR2 FYEKMQ (reference sequence). V was pared by 3 bases and J by 0 bases, with 9 bases between. This CDR3 has 14 residues. The CDR3 loop is CASSFSGFSYEQYF. CDR3 in DNA: TGTGCCAGCAGCTTCTCAGGGTTCTCCTACGAGCAGTACTTC.

The V call is TRBV5-4, the J call TRBJ1-2; 8 positions agree with TRBD1. The ends lost 0 bases at V and 0 bases at J; junction bases unmatched: 4. CDR1 is SGHNT, CDR2 YYREEE, per germline (reference sequence). The CDR3 covers 16 residues. The CDR3 protein is CASSLGTGTANYGYTF. DNA of the CDR3: TGTGCCAGCAGCTTGGGGACAGGGACGGCTAACTATGGCTACACCTTC.

V and J are TRBV29-1 and TRBJ2-7; D is ambiguous. The CDR3 consists of 14 residues. Per germline, CDR1 SQVTM and CDR2 ANQGSEA. V lost 5 bases, J lost 1 base, and 15 bases lay in between. CDR3 sequence: CSVRVPDASYEQYF. The CDR3 nucleotides are TGCAGCGTTCGAGTCCCCGATGCTTCCTACGAGCAGTACTTC.